This TCR beta chain was documented in a study of shared clonotypes between healthy human individuals (dated by TCRdb to about 2020). With respect to the entire study: A couple of women and three men aged 18 to 49 years were included in the cohort. For each donor, CD4 naive and CD4 memory were each run on three plates, CD8 naive on two plates, and CD8 memory on one plate. To estimate repertoire size and how much clonotype sharing occurs between individuals, the study deeply sequenced the blood TCR repertoires of about five healthy adults. Different laboratories and diverse techniques were used to prepare libraries and sequence TCR repertoires, to increase sequencing depth and limit assay-specific biases. Between about 0.9 and 10 billion PBMCs per donor were obtained by leukapheresis.

Using the deep immunoSEQ assay, multiplex PCR amplified TCR CDR3 regions from genomic DNA. For each cell subset, the extracted genomic DNA was distributed evenly across all wells of several immunoSEQ 96-well plates, and each plate served as one replicate. Each replicate PCR for sorted subsets received 150 to 250 ng genomic DNA, equal to 30,000 or so T cell genomes. The purified libraries were quantified using a Qubit 3.0 fluorometer, sized with a Bioanalyzer 2100, and then quantified again using the KAPA Library Quantification kit. Every immunoSEQ 96-well plate was sequenced on a separate single-read 150-cycle Illumina NextSeq 550 flow cell. As for how the authors treated the data: Because the immunoSEQ output held only junctional sequences and lacked quality scores, the filtering could not match the filtering applied to full-length reads. Sequences were annotated with PyIR, a Python wrapper for IgBLAST v1.9, using IMGT germline references to assign V/J genes and CDR3. Reads were removed for weak V/J assignments (E-value above 1e-6), missing CDR3, stop codons, out-of-frame junctions, or ambiguous translated residues. V3J clonotypes were defined by identical inferred V gene, J gene, and CDR3 amino acid sequence. The percentage overlap between two repertoires was calculated by dividing the number of shared unique clonotypes by the size of the smaller repertoire. Richness of each repertoire was evaluated using RTK rarefaction, the Chao1 estimator, and Recon v2.1 estimates of unobserved clonotypes. For all TCRbeta clonotypes obtained by the gDNA method from a handful of donors, generation probabilities were computed with OLGA. Drawn from immuneACCESS, this table holds only the in-frame rearrangements with V and J called that TCRdb kept. Clones are partly lost; checked studies trace under half to an unresolved V gene and leave the rest unexplained. The V and J calls and clone size were taken over from that table, and D and trimming were inferred from the DNA. The sample records about 1 million clones, 65% to 80% of which are singletons. Jointly, the top ten make up 1.4% of the sample.

What the research found in general, with its limitations: Pairwise subsampling indicated that sequencing depth was expected to affect the degree of clonotype sharing among donors. Estimated clonotype richness was generally larger for naive than for memory subsets. Because the study included only a small number of donors, the genetic and exposure-history diversity represented was limited. Incomplete sequencing was indicated by rarefaction of sorted-subset datasets, despite the large sequencing depth. When a handful of donors were compared, the shared fraction of clonotypes was around 5% for naive CD4, more than 3% for naive CD8, 2% to 2.5% for memory CD4, and 0.3% to 0.5% for memory CD8. Clonotypes shared by all four sorted-subset donors showed higher generation probabilities than non-shared clonotypes. Only blood was sampled, and tissue TCR repertoires likely differ from those in blood.

Trimming leaves V shorter by 0 bases and J shorter by 0 bases, with the junction holding 8 bases beyond the gene matches. From the germline V gene, CDR1 is SGHRS and CDR2 is YFSETQ. The CDR3 runs 18 residues from the cysteine to the phenylalanine. Left in the record is the CDR3 DNA by itself, 54 bases read in frame from the first base. The donors were healthy, HIV-negative adults with no recently reported acute infections or vaccinations. Every donor was a Caucasian adult living in Nashville, Tennessee, USA. CD4+ T cells were enriched by magnetic negative selection, after which naive cells were positively selected on CD45RA and the negative fraction was taken as the memory subset. Blood was obtained by leukapheresis, after which PBMCs were separated by Ficoll-Histopaque density gradient centrifugation and cryopreserved in liquid nitrogen vapor phase. Analytical flow cytometry was used to check the purity and quantity of every magnetically sorted T cell population. From each sorted fraction, genomic DNA was isolated and quantified by UV absorbance on a Nanodrop 2000c.

Notes on this clone: Its antigen target is currently unknown. No clone much larger than this one lies a single base away; base qualities are absent.

The receptor chain draws on TRBV5-1 and TRBJ1-3, with 8 junctional bases fitting TRBD1. Sample: memory CD4+ T cells sorted from blood. The cell subset or site label, read with the paper, signifies: CD45RA-negative fraction. The receptor was isolated from a man aged 18 to 30 in good health. The encoded CDR3 is CASSLAPTGDYSGNTIYF. DNA sequence: TGCGCCAGCAGCTTGGCCCCGACAGGGGACTACTCTGGAAACACCATATATTTT.